These T cell receptor beta chains were read from a single sample in a study of T cell repertoires and HLA-DP antigens. These receptors have no identified antigens. Libraries were prepared by immunoSEQ multiplex PCR; TCRdb keeps only in-frame clonotypes and omits some of them. The sample lists approximately 89,000 clones, roughly nine tenths occurring once. The sample consisted of CD4+ T cells from PBMCs. The receptors here all came from a man aged 50-60 years in good health and CMV-seronegative. Each CDR3 is given with its conserved first and last residue. The D gene is left open where the match is weak. A row's size may be missing; if present it is once, few, many or a size class.

TRBJ2-7 . . TRBV14 CASRAGRRGEQYF TGTGCCAGCCGGGCGGGGAGGCGAGGCGAGCAGTACTTC
TRBJ2-1 . TRBD1 TRBV2 CASSEGQGYNEQFF TGTGCCAGCAGTGAGGGACAGGGGTACAATGAGCAGTTCTTC
TRBJ2-7 . TRBD2 TRBV7-9 CASSPRPGLAEVKRNEQYF TGTGCCAGCAGCCCTCGACCGGGACTAGCGGAGGTAAAGAGGAACGAGCAGTACTTC
TRBJ2-5 . . TRBV19 CASSIEGLGETQYF TGTGCCAGTAGTATAGAAGGACTGGGAGAGACCCAGTACTTC
TRBJ2-7 once TRBD2 TRBV10-3 CAISDPSGSGSSYEQYF TGTGCCATCAGTGATCCTTCGGGGAGCGGGAGCTCCTACGAGCAGTACTTC
TRBJ2-7 . TRBD2 TRBV7-9 CASSHQTSGRYEQYF TGTGCCAGCAGCCACCAAACTAGCGGAAGATACGAGCAGTACTTC
TRBJ2-1 . TRBD2 TRBV19 CASSISGGRAINEQFF TGTGCCAGTAGTATATCCGGCGGGAGGGCTATAAATGAGCAGTTCTTC
TRBJ1-3 . . TRBV9 CASSVGQATRASGNTIYF TGTGCCAGCAGCGTAGGGCAGGCTACCCGGGCCTCTGGAAACACCATATATTTT
TRBJ1-4 . . TRBV6-5 CASSYAGDSNEKLFF TGTGCCAGCAGTTACGCGGGCGACAGTAATGAAAAACTGTTTTTT
TRBJ1-5 . . TRBV30 CAWSPQGGGGGLFSNQPQHF TGTGCCTGGAGCCCCCAGGGAGGGGGAGGGGGTTTGTTTAGCAATCAGCCCCAGCATTTT
TRBJ1-5 once . TRBV6-1 CASSLRGGNQPQHF TGTGCCAGCTCCCTCCGGGGAGGCAATCAGCCCCAGCATTTT
TRBJ1-4 . . TRBV28 CASSPSGGATNEKLFF TGTGCCAGCAGTCCCTCGGGGGGTGCAACTAATGAAAAACTGTTTTTT
TRBJ2-3 . TRBD1 TRBV5-1 CASSSNPTGSSTDTQYF TGCGCCAGCAGCTCGAACCCGACAGGGTCTAGCACAGATACGCAGTATTTT
TRBJ2-3 . . TRBV7-3 CASSLNGYETTDTQYF TGTGCCAGCAGCTTAAACGGCTATGAGACCACAGATACGCAGTATTTT
TRBJ2-3 . TRBD1 TRBV5-1 CASSNRGPTDTQYF TGCGCCAGCAGCAACAGGGGGCCCACAGATACGCAGTATTTT
TRBJ2-3 . TRBD2 TRBV28 CASSPSGSEDTQYF TGTGCCAGCAGCCCGAGCGGGAGTGAGGATACGCAGTATTTT
TRBJ2-2 . . TRBV11-2 CASSPSLGTGELFF TGTGCCAGCAGCCCTTCGTTGGGCACCGGGGAGCTGTTTTTT
TRBJ1-1 . . TRBV15 CATSRVDLRPGTEAFF TGTGCCACCAGCAGAGTAGATCTCCGTCCAGGAACTGAAGCTTTCTTT
TRBJ1-6 . . TRBV5-1 CASSPVGQTNSPLHF TGCGCCAGCAGCCCCGTCGGACAGACTAATTCACCCCTCCACTTT
TRBJ2-1 few TRBD1 TRBV7-2 CASSSGTGGYNEQFF TGTGCCAGCAGCTCCGGGACAGGGGGCTACAATGAGCAGTTCTTC
TRBJ2-2 once . TRBV28 CASSLLDRPTGELFF TGTGCCAGCAGTTTATTGGACAGACCCACCGGGGAGCTGTTTTTT
TRBJ2-5 . TRBD1 TRBV11-2 CASSREQGYPRETQYF TGTGCCAGCAGCCGAGAACAGGGGTATCCCCGAGAGACCCAGTACTTC
TRBJ2-1 once . TRBV6-5 CANSGPTGEQFF TGTGCCAACTCAGGACCAACGGGTGAGCAGTTCTTC
TRBJ2-7 . . TRBV2 CASSEGRLKSSYEQYF TGTGCCAGCAGTGAAGGTCGGCTGAAGAGCTCCTACGAGCAGTACTTC
TRBJ2-7 . . TRBV23-1 CASSQSLTTYEQYF TGCGCCAGCAGTCAATCGCTAACTACCTACGAGCAGTACTTC
TRBJ1-1 . TRBD1 TRBV4-3 CASSQDAAGGVNTEAFF TGCGCCAGCAGCCAAGATGCAGCAGGGGGCGTGAACACTGAAGCTTTCTTT
TRBJ2-1 few . TRBV6-1 CAIASSGSYNEQFF TGTGCCATTGCGAGTAGCGGATCCTACAATGAGCAGTTCTTC
TRBJ2-1 . TRBD2 TRBV9 CASSVVRTSGGAYEQFF TGTGCCAGCAGCGTAGTGCGGACTAGCGGGGGGGCATATGAGCAGTTCTTC
TRBJ1-3 . TRBD1 TRBV4-2 CASRRDSGSGNTIYF TGTGCCAGCCGTCGGGACAGCGGCTCTGGAAACACCATATATTTT
TRBJ1-1 . . TRBV7-2 CASSLAGLNTEAFF TGTGCCAGCAGCTTAGCGGGTTTGAACACTGAAGCTTTCTTT
TRBJ2-3 . . TRBV12-5 CASGLAGRGVSQTDTQYF TGTGCTAGTGGTTTGGCAGGGCGCGGCGTGTCTCAGACAGATACGCAGTATTTT
TRBJ2-2 . . TRBV7-2 CASSLDLTGAGELFF TGTGCCAGCAGCTTAGACCTAACAGGCGCCGGGGAGCTGTTTTTT
TRBJ2-7 few TRBD2 TRBV30 CAWSAGSGTYYEQYF TGTGCCTGGAGTGCCGGTAGCGGGACTTACTACGAGCAGTACTTC
TRBJ2-5 . TRBD2 TRBV30 CAWSIAGRGEQYF TGTGCCTGGAGTATAGCGGGCCGAGGAGAGCAGTACTTC
TRBJ2-5 few . TRBV25-1 CASSEWKGRGETQYF TGTGCCAGCAGTGAATGGAAGGGGCGGGGAGAGACCCAGTACTTC
TRBJ2-3 once TRBD2 TRBV5-4 CASSSRGAGTDTQYF TGTGCCAGCAGCTCGCGGGGGGCTGGCACAGATACGCAGTATTTT